This paragraph reports one T cell receptor (beta chain). This record comes from a study of control samples from healthy donors and cancer patients. This CDR3 is built from 15 residues. V lost 2 bases and J lost 5, with 15 bases in between. Germline V gives CDR1 SGHAT, CDR2 FQNNGV. Measured with immunoSEQ multiplex PCR; TCRdb has only the in-frame clones, and not every one. Among some 130,000 clones listed, around 93% were seen once. V usage is TRBV11-2 and J usage is TRBJ2-5; TRBD2 is a possible D gene (5 bases). The clonotype was recovered from a man aged 45 to 65 with head and neck cancer. Sequencing was done on a sample of PBMCs. The chain's CDR3 is CASSLMNGVGETQYF. The CDR3 region has the DNA TGTGCCAGCAGCTTAATGAACGGGGTTGGGGAGACCCAGTACTTC.